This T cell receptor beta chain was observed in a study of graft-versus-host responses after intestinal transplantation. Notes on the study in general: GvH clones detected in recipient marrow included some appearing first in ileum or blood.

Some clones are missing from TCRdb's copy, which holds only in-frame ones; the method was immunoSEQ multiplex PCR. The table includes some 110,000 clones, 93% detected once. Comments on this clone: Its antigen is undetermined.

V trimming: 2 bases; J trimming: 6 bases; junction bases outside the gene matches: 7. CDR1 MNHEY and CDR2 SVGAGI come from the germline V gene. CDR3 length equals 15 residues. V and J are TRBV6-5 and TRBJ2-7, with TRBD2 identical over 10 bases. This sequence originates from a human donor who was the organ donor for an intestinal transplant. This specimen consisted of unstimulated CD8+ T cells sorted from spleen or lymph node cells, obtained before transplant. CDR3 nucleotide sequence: TGTGCCAGCAGTTACGGGCCTAGCGGGAGCACCGAGCAGTACTTC. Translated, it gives CASSYGPSGSTEQYF.